The clone carrying this T cell receptor beta chain showed up just a few times. These data originate in a study of blood T cells in healthy people across ages. Using a J-beta primer mix together with a sample-barcoded 5' primer, a second PCR was run for roughly 6 to 11 cycles. Every cDNA was tagged by a template-switch adaptor with 12 random nucleotides. Per-sample output comprised a minimum of 3 million paired-end reads containing CDR3. A single record per CDR3 protein comes from TCRdb applying MiXCR to the 5' RACE reads. The data contain about 1.8 million distinct CDR3 sequences, approximately 50% of them singletons. Ten milliliters of peripheral blood were drawn from each donor into EDTA-treated tubes. The authors isolated at least 7 million PBMCs per sample. Trimming removed 4 bases from V and 3 bases from J, with 14 bases in between. Germline values: CDR1 SGHRS, CDR2 YFSETQ. This CDR3 spans 15 amino acids.

The chain joins TRBV5-1 to TRBJ2-1, with D possibly being TRBD2 (6 bases). The sequenced material came from blood. The clonotype comes from a woman aged 40 to 50 in good health. The CDR3 spells CASSEEGSYYNEQFF. Written as DNA, the CDR3 is TGCGCCAGCAGCGAGGAGGGGAGCTACTACAATGAGCAGTTCTTC.